This TCR beta chain was observed in a study of blood T cell repertoires in COVID-19. In the study overall: Nucleic acid was either cDNA or gDNA, and it came from T cells, B-cell-depleted T cells, or PBMCs.

Original analysis: Amplifying reference gene primers gave estimates of nucleated cell counts. This table comes from immunoSEQ multiplex PCR, and its TCRdb copy is limited to in-frame clones, with some not included. The DNA gave D and trimming, while V, J and clone size come from that table. In the table there are a few hundred thousand clones, roughly nine tenths of which are singletons. This CDR3 has 13 residues. Germline trimming cut 10 bases from V and 6 bases from J; bases unmatched to any gene: 10. Germline CDR1 and CDR2: MDHEN and SYDVKM. This sequence joins TRBV28 and TRBJ1-1; TRBD1 aligns across 8 bases. Material: PBMCs or T cells enriched from blood (not recorded which). The receptor's source is a woman between 25 and 40 years old who had recovered from COVID-19. CDR3 sequence reads: CATLQGDPSEAFF. DNA of the CDR3: TGTGCCACCTTACAGGGGGACCCCTCTGAAGCTTTCTTT.